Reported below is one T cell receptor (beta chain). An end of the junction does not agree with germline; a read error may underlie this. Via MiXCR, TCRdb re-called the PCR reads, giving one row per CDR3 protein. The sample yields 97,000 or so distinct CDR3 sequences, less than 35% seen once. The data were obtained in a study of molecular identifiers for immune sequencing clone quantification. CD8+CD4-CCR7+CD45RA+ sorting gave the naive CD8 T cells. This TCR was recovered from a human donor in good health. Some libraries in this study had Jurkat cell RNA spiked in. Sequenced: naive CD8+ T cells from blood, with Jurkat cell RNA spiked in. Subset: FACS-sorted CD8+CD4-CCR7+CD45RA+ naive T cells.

The CDR3 sequence: CAGSWTGSPDTQYF. The CDR3 region has the DNA TGCGCCGGCAGCTGGACAGGGAGCCCAGATACGCAGTATTTT. This chain links TRBV5-1 with TRBJ2-3; TRBD1 matches at 8 bases. The germline gives CDR1 SGHRS, CDR2 YFSETQ. The CDR3 totals 14 residues.